The 22 T cell receptor beta chains below all came from one sample that was sequenced in a study of blood T cell repertoires in COVID-19. Libraries were prepared by immunoSEQ multiplex PCR; TCRdb keeps only in-frame clonotypes and omits some of them. The table lists fewer than 25,000 clones, 75% to 95% of them singletons, with around 4% in the top ten. Sample: peripheral blood. Source of these receptors: a human donor in a cohort sampled during active COVID-19.

The CDR3 loop is CASSQDGDRVQPQHF. The CDR3, as DNA: TGCGCCAGCAGCCAAGACGGGGACAGGGTTCAGCCCCAGCATTTT. This chain connects TRBV4-1 to TRBJ1-5; 9 bases align to TRBD1. The CDR3 covers 15 residues. Trimming cost V 0 bases and J 6 bases; bases outside gene matches: 3. The V gene's germline CDR1 is MGHRA and CDR2 YSYEKL.

The chain combines TRBV5-1 with TRBJ1-2; possible D gene TRBD1, 5 bases. The CDR3 runs to 16 residues. Trimming took off 4 bases at V and 1 base at J, with 17 bases between the two ends. Per the germline V gene, CDR1 is SGHRS and CDR2 is YFSETQ. The DNA of the CDR3 is TGCGCCAGCAGCGCGGGGCAGGGTATCCTTAACTATGGCTACACCTTC. It is translated as CASSAGQGILNYGYTF. The whole variable domain, remainder taken from reference TRBV5-1 and TRBJ1-2, is KAGVTQTPRYLIKTRGQQVTLSCSPISGHRSVSWYQQTPGQGLQFLFEYFSETQRNKGNFPGRFSGRQFSNSRSEMNVSTLELGDSALYLCASSAGQGILNYGYTFGSGTRLTVV.

The V and J genes are TRBV11-2 and TRBJ2-2, with D possibly TRBD1 on 6 matching bases. The CDR3 consists of 14 residues. V shed 4 bases and J shed 6 bases, with 12 bases lying between them. The germline V gene has CDR1 SGHAT and CDR2 FQNNGV. The CDR3 DNA sequence: TGTGCCAGCAGCTCACAGGGTATTTCCGGGGAGCTGTTTTTT. It is translated as CASSSQGISGELFF. The variable domain in full, completed from reference TRBV11-2 and TRBJ2-2, reads EAGVAQSPRYKIIEKRQSVAFWCNPISGHATLYWYQQILGQGPKLLIQFQNNGVVDDSQLPKDRFSAERLKGVDSTLKIQPAKLEDSAVYLCASSSQGISGELFFGEGSRLTVL.

The chain is built from TRBV19 and TRBJ2-4; TRBD2 aligns across 11 bases. V lost 5 bases and J lost 6; bases outside the gene matches: 12. CDR1 is LNHDA and CDR2 is SQIVND in the germline V gene (reference sequence). The CDR3 spans 17 residues. The chain's CDR3 is CASSSHSGGAGRNIQYF. The DNA of the CDR3 is TGTGCCAGTAGTTCTCATAGCGGGGGGGCCGGCCGAAACATTCAGTACTTC. Full variable domain (remainder filled in from reference TRBV19 and TRBJ2-4): DGGITQSPKYLFRKEGQNVTLSCEQNLNHDAMYWYRQDPGQGLRLIYYSQIVNDFQKGDIAEGYSVSREKKESFPLTVTSAQKNPTAFYLCASSSHSGGAGRNIQYFGAGTRLSVL.

This chain links TRBV19 with TRBJ1-5; D gene unclear. Germline assignment: CDR1 LNHDA and CDR2 SQIVND (reference sequence). Trimming removed 7 bases from V and 6 bases from J, with 19 bases in between. The CDR3 runs 15 residues. The CDR3 DNA follows: TGTGCCAGTACCACAGTTAGTCCTACCCGTCAGCCCCAGCATTTT. Its protein product is CASTTVSPTRQPQHF.

The J gene is TRBJ2-3, the V gene TRBV3-1 (or the pseudogene TRBV3-2); 11 nucleotides match TRBD2. The germline CDR1 and CDR2 sequences are LGHDT and YNNKEL (reference sequence). This CDR3 is built from 15 residues. The J segment lost 6 bases and the V segment lost 2 bases, leaving 4 bases of the junction unmatched. CDR3 region: CASSQIAGGRDTQYF. CDR3 DNA sequence: TGTGCCAGCAGCCAAATAGCGGGGGGGCGGGATACGCAGTATTTT.

The count of this clone is one. This sequence joins TRBV5-1 and TRBJ2-3; 11 bases align to TRBD2. Germline V gives CDR1 SGHRS, CDR2 YFSETQ. J was trimmed by 4 bases and V by 6 bases; bases with no gene match: 7. The CDR3 loop spans 15 amino acids. CDR3 bases: TGCGCCAGCACGGATAGCGGGGGGGTATCAGATACGCAGTATTTT. This codes for CASTDSGGVSDTQYF. The full variable domain, with the rest looked up from reference TRBV5-1 and TRBJ2-3, is KAGVTQTPRYLIKTRGQQVTLSCSPISGHRSVSWYQQTPGQGLQFLFEYFSETQRNKGNFPGRFSGRQFSNSRSEMNVSTLELGDSALYLCASTDSGGVSDTQYFGPGTRLTVL.

The chain recombines TRBV2 with TRBJ2-5; 9 bases match TRBD1. V was clipped by 2 bases and J by 4 bases; unmatched bases: 14. CDR3 size: 18 residues. Germline V gene lookup returns CDR1 SNHLY and CDR2 FYNNEI. CDR3 protein: CASSESRHNRGRLETQYF. CDR3 bases: TGTGCCAGCAGTGAATCAAGACACAACAGGGGGCGCCTAGAGACCCAGTACTTC.

V usage is TRBV5-1 and J usage is TRBJ2-1; TRBD2 agrees at 8 bases. Germline V CDR1 and CDR2: SGHRS, YFSETQ. V was pared by 3 bases and J by 8 bases, with 7 bases of the junction left unmatched. The CDR3 has 14 residues. The CDR3, as DNA: TGCGCCAGCAGCTCGGGACTAGGGGACTATGAGCAGTTCTTC. This gives the protein CASSSGLGDYEQFF. Drawing the rest from reference TRBV5-1 and TRBJ2-1, the complete variable domain is KAGVTQTPRYLIKTRGQQVTLSCSPISGHRSVSWYQQTPGQGLQFLFEYFSETQRNKGNFPGRFSGRQFSNSRSEMNVSTLELGDSALYLCASSSGLGDYEQFFGPGTRLTVL.

V and J are TRBV11-3 and TRBJ1-2; TRBD1 matches 7 bases. The germline V gene encodes CDR1 SGHNT and CDR2 YENEEA. CDR3 length equals 14 residues. J was trimmed by 0 bases and V by 5 bases; bases with no gene match: 3. The CDR3 nucleotides read TGTGCCAGCAGCCACAGGGGCCCTAACTATGGCTACACCTTC. This sequence encodes CASSHRGPNYGYTF.

The CDR3 loop is CASSYTTGTGVRKLFF. The CDR3 region has the DNA TGTGCCAGCAGTTACACTACCGGGACAGGGGTTCGAAAACTGTTTTTT. The chain has TRBV6-5 and TRBJ1-4, with 10 bases matching TRBD1. CDR3 length equals 16 residues. Per the germline V gene, CDR1 is MNHEY and CDR2 is SVGAGI. J lost 10 bases, V lost 2 bases, and 10 bases had no gene match.

The V and J genes are TRBV7-9 and TRBJ1-2; the D is unclear. This CDR3 spans 12 amino acids. The germline gives CDR1 SEHNR, CDR2 FQNEAQ (reference sequence). V lost 5 bases, J lost 4 bases, and 8 bases lay in between. CDR3 nucleotides: TGTGCCAGCAGCCGGGATTTCTATGGCTACACCTTC. Its translation: CASSRDFYGYTF.

CDR3 in DNA: TGTGCCACCAGCAGAGGGGCCAGTGGAAACACCATATATTTT. It is translated as CATSRGASGNTIYF. The chain has TRBV15 and TRBJ1-3; D ambiguous. With 1 base removed from V and 3 bases from J, the gap between germline ends came to 7 bases. The germline gives CDR1 LNHNV, CDR2 YYDKDF (reference sequence). CDR3 length: 14 residues.

V is TRBV6-1 and J is TRBJ1-1; 9 bases are shared with TRBD1. The V segment lost 0 bases and the J segment 1 base; nucleotides outside the gene matches: 3. The CDR3 length is 16 residues. Germline lookup yields CDR1 MNHNS and CDR2 SASEGT. The CDR3 reads CASSEAGQGTNTEAFF. CDR3 DNA: TGTGCCAGCAGTGAAGCTGGACAGGGGACGAACACTGAAGCTTTCTTT.

The gene calls are TRBV5-6 and TRBJ1-5; no clear D. Trimming took off 0 bases at V and 1 base at J, with 8 bases between the two ends. This CDR3 region has 15 residues. Germline CDR1 SGHDT, CDR2 YYEEEE. The CDR3 protein is CASSLGALSNQPQHF. In DNA, the CDR3 is TGTGCCAGCAGCTTGGGGGCTCTCAGCAATCAGCCCCAGCATTTT. The entire variable domain, with the rest obtained from reference TRBV5-6 and TRBJ1-5, is as follows: DAGVTQSPTHLIKTRGQQVTLRCSPKSGHDTVSWYQQALGQGPQFIFQYYEEEERQRGNFPDRFSGHQFPNYSSELNVNALLLGDSALYLCASSLGALSNQPQHFGDGTRLSIL.

This rearrangement joins TRBV6-2 or TRBV6-3 to TRBJ1-2, with 9 bases fitting TRBD1. The junction had 7 bases not matched to a gene; V was cut back by 6 bases and J by 8 bases. CDR1 and CDR2 (germline): MNHEY, SVGEGT. The CDR3 totals 13 residues. CDR3 in amino acids: CASSLGTGNGYTF. The CDR3 DNA is TGTGCCAGCAGCCTTGGGACAGGGAACGGCTACACCTTC.

The chain combines TRBV19 with TRBJ1-2; the match to TRBD1 covers 9 bases. The V segment lost 5 bases and the J segment 5 bases; nucleotides outside the gene matches: 6. Germline V gene sequence: CDR1 LNHDA, CDR2 SQIVND (reference sequence). The CDR3 contains 14 residues. The CDR3 reads CASSGTGKIYGYTF. In nucleotides, the CDR3 is TGTGCCAGTAGTGGGACAGGGAAAATTTATGGCTACACCTTC. The variable domain in full, completed from reference TRBV19 and TRBJ1-2, reads DGGITQSPKYLFRKEGQNVTLSCEQNLNHDAMYWYRQDPGQGLRLIYYSQIVNDFQKGDIAEGYSVSREKKESFPLTVTSAQKNPTAFYLCASSGTGKIYGYTFGSGTRLTVV.

CDR3 sequence (DNA): TGTGCCAGCTCATCCCTTGGCGGGGGGAACACCGGGGAGCTGTTTTTT. Its protein is CASSSLGGGNTGELFF. The rearrangement joins TRBV18 to TRBJ2-2; TRBD2 matches at 7 bases. Germline-derived CDR1 and CDR2 are KGHSH and LQKENI. Trimming cost V 5 bases and J 1 base; bases outside gene matches: 7. The CDR3 contains 16 residues.

The chain carries TRBV18 and TRBJ2-7, with 7 bases aligning to TRBD2. The CDR3 covers 14 residues. V trimming: 3 bases; J trimming: 4 bases; junction bases outside the gene matches: 6. CDR1 and CDR2 (germline): KGHSH, LQKENI. The CDR3: CASSPVLAVYEQYF. The DNA of the CDR3 is TGTGCCAGCTCACCGGTTCTAGCGGTATACGAGCAGTACTTC.

The chain joins TRBV4-3 to TRBJ2-1; maybe TRBD1 (5 bases). The germline CDR1 and CDR2 sequences are LGHNA and YSLEER. Trimming pared 0 bases from V and 4 bases from J, leaving 10 bases between. The CDR3 covers 15 residues. As DNA, the CDR3 is TGCGCCAGCAGCCAAGAAGCGACAGCATACAATGAGCAGTTCTTC. It is translated as CASSQEATAYNEQFF.

V usage is TRBV4-1 and J usage is TRBJ2-4, with D unresolved. This CDR3 comprises 17 residues. Per germline, CDR1 MGHRA and CDR2 YSYEKL. V lost 1 base, J lost 0 bases, and 13 bases lay in between. CDR3 sequence (DNA): TGCGCCAGCAGCCAAGTCTTGAGAGGCAGAGCCAAAAACATTCAGTACTTC. Residues: CASSQVLRGRAKNIQYF.

The CDR3 nucleotides are TGTGCCAGCAGCTCACCAATAGCGATCGAGCAGTTCTTC. Encoded protein: CASSSPIAIEQFF. The chain links TRBV5-4 to TRBJ2-1; D is possibly TRBD2 (5 bases). CDR1 SGHNT and CDR2 YYREEE come from the germline V gene (reference sequence). Trimming stripped 3 bases from V and 10 bases from J, with 14 bases between. The CDR3 sequence is 13 residues long.